The 24 T cell receptor beta chains given below trace back to one sample, sequenced in a study of blood T cell repertoires in COVID-19. The assay was immunoSEQ multiplex PCR, and TCRdb's table has in-frame clones only and misses some. The repertoire holds about 400,000 clones, around 87% seen once, with less than 3.5% in the top ten. Sequencing was carried out using peripheral blood. These receptors were collected from a human donor in a cohort sampled during active COVID-19.

CDR3 in DNA: TGTGCCAGCAGCGACACAGTGAACTATGGCTACACCTTC. It codes for CASSDTVNYGYTF. The V gene is TRBV6-2 or TRBV6-3, the J gene TRBJ1-2; no clear D gene. Germline values: CDR1 MNHEY, CDR2 SVGEGT. This CDR3 region has 13 residues. V was shortened by 6 bases and J by 2 bases, with 10 bases between the two germline ends.

This CDR3 is CASSYRGRNSPLHF. As DNA, the CDR3 is TGTGCCAGCAGTTACCGAGGGAGGAATTCACCCCTCCACTTT. The V gene is TRBV6-7, the J gene TRBJ1-6, with D hard to call. TRBV6-7 is an open reading frame, and its role is uncertain. The CDR3 loop spans 14 amino acids. V was clipped by 2 bases and J by 7 bases, with 9 bases between them.

As DNA, the CDR3 is TGTGCCATCAGCGGGTCTAGCGGGGGGAGTCGGGAGCAGTACTTC. Amino acids: CAISGSSGGSREQYF. The V gene is TRBV10-3, the J gene TRBJ2-7; 11 nucleotides align to TRBD2. CDR1 and CDR2 (germline): ENHRY, SYGVKD. This CDR3 is built from 15 residues. V trimming: 6 bases; J trimming: 7 bases; junction bases outside the gene matches: 11.

This clone was counted between two and nine times. The chain couples TRBV7-8 to TRBJ2-7, with TRBD1 identical over 8 bases. This CDR3 is 14 amino acids long. Germline loops: CDR1 SGHVS, CDR2 FQNEAQ. V dropped 6 bases and J dropped 1; count of bases not matched to a gene: 5. The CDR3 is CASSTGGLSYEQYF. The DNA for the CDR3 is TGTGCCAGCAGTACAGGGGGTTTGTCCTACGAGCAGTACTTC.

The chain has TRBV27 and TRBJ1-1; D might be TRBD1 (6 bases). Looked up from germline, CDR1 is MNHEY and CDR2 is SMNVEV (reference sequence). The CDR3 sequence is 13 residues long. V dropped 5 bases and J dropped 3 bases, with 10 bases sitting between them. The CDR3 is CASSIQGHTEAFF. The CDR3 nucleotides are TGTGCCAGCAGTATCCAGGGGCACACTGAAGCTTTCTTT.

This rearrangement joins TRBV27 to TRBJ2-7, with 10 nucleotides matching TRBD2. V lost 5 bases and J lost 6; bases outside the gene matches: 7. CDR1 MNHEY and CDR2 SMNVEV come from the germline V gene (reference sequence). The CDR3 has 14 residues. This CDR3 is CASSILAGASEQYF. The CDR3 nucleotides read TGTGCCAGCAGTATCCTAGCGGGAGCTAGCGAGCAGTACTTC.

CDR3 protein: CASSRRTRAQGAGELFF. The CDR3 nucleotides read TGTGCCAGTAGTCGACGGACCCGGGCCCAGGGGGCCGGGGAGCTGTTTTTT. The chain combines TRBV19 with TRBJ2-2, with 7 positions matching TRBD1. Trimming cost V 5 bases and J 6 bases; bases outside gene matches: 15. Per the germline V gene, CDR1 is LNHDA and CDR2 is SQIVND (reference sequence). CDR3 length: 17 amino acids.

V and J are TRBV3-1 (or the pseudogene TRBV3-2) and TRBJ2-1; D is perhaps TRBD2 (6 bases). The CDR3 sequence is 13 residues long. CDR1 is LGHDT and CDR2 is YNNKEL in the germline V gene (reference sequence). V lost 2 bases, J lost 10 bases, and 12 bases lay in between. Written as DNA, the CDR3 is TGTGCCAGCAGCCAATTCGGAGGGTCAGAGCAGTTCTTC. The encoded protein is CASSQFGGSEQFF.

The chain links TRBV11-2 to TRBJ1-6; D possibly corresponds to TRBD1 (6 bases). The V end lost 5 bases, the J end lost 8 bases, and 13 bases lay between the germline ends. CDR1 and CDR2 from the germline V gene are SGHAT and FQNNGV. The CDR3 totals 14 residues. The CDR3 sequence is CASSLGAGDSPLHF. The DNA for the CDR3 is TGTGCCAGCAGCCTAGGGGCAGGGGATTCACCCCTCCACTTT. Complete variable domain (other parts from reference TRBV11-2 and TRBJ1-6): EAGVAQSPRYKIIEKRQSVAFWCNPISGHATLYWYQQILGQGPKLLIQFQNNGVVDDSQLPKDRFSAERLKGVDSTLKIQPAKLEDSAVYLCASSLGAGDSPLHFGNGTRLTVT.

Only a few counts were recorded for this clone. The chain is built from TRBV10-3 and TRBJ2-7, with D uncertain. Germline lookup yields CDR1 ENHRY and CDR2 SYGVKD. This CDR3 is 15 amino acids long. The V end lost 6 bases, the J end lost 0 bases, and 15 bases lay between the germline ends. CDR3: CAISKTAPFSYEQYF. The DNA for the CDR3 is TGTGCCATCAGCAAAACAGCCCCATTCTCCTACGAGCAGTACTTC.

This sequence joins TRBV6-5 and TRBJ2-7; D might be TRBD1 (5 bases). Trimming took 7 bases from V and 5 from J, leaving 9 bases between them. The germline gives CDR1 MNHEY, CDR2 SVGAGI. CDR3 length: 11 residues. This chain's CDR3 is CASTQGHEQYF. The DNA of the CDR3 is TGTGCCAGCACCCAGGGCCACGAGCAGTACTTC.

The chain joins TRBV5-6 to TRBJ2-7, with 9 bases matching TRBD1. This CDR3 contains 15 residues. V shed 4 bases, J shed 3 bases, and the junction held 8 bases outside the gene matches. Germline V gene data show CDR1 as SGHDT and CDR2 as YYEEEE. The CDR3 loop is CASSQFRDRVYEQYF. The CDR3 bases are TGTGCCAGCAGCCAGTTCCGGGACAGGGTCTACGAGCAGTACTTC.

The chain joins TRBV7-7 to TRBJ2-1; 15 bases are a match to TRBD2. CDR3 length: 19 amino acids. Germline V lookup: CDR1 SSHAT, CDR2 FNYEAQ (reference sequence). Germline trimming cut 6 bases from V and 1 base from J; bases unmatched to any gene: 10. The CDR3 sequence: CASSITGGTSGRSYNEQFF. CDR3 bases: TGTGCCAGCAGTATAACCGGCGGGACTAGCGGGAGGTCCTACAATGAGCAGTTCTTC.

This clone came up once. This chain uses TRBV6-6 with TRBJ2-2; 9 bases are shared with TRBD1. There are 18 residues in the CDR3. Germline V gene data show CDR1 as MNHNY and CDR2 as SVGAGI (reference sequence). J gave up 5 bases and V 5 bases, and 15 bases lay outside the gene matches. The chain's CDR3 is CASSRSPRTGVVTGELFF. In DNA form, the CDR3 reads TGTGCCAGCAGTCGCTCCCCCCGGACAGGGGTCGTTACCGGGGAGCTGTTTTTT.

The rearrangement joins TRBV2 to TRBJ2-6, with a possible D match to TRBD2 (5 bases). Trimming took off 9 bases at V and 1 base at J, with 10 bases between the two ends. Germline values: CDR1 SNHLY, CDR2 FYNNEI. The CDR3 consists of 14 residues. As DNA, the CDR3 is TGTGCCAGGTCCAAGCGGTCTGGGGCCAACGTCCTGACTTTC. It is translated as CARSKRSGANVLTF.

CDR3 in amino acids: CAISVIAGEGEQFF. CDR3 bases: TGTGCCATCAGTGTAATAGCGGGAGAGGGTGAGCAGTTCTTC. The gene calls are TRBV10-3 and TRBJ2-1; 9 nucleotides line up with TRBD2. The germline V gene has CDR1 ENHRY and CDR2 SYGVKD. The CDR3 is 14 residues long. Trimming removed 4 bases from V and 9 bases from J; junction bases left unmatched: 7.

This clone was counted once. V usage is TRBV13 and J usage is TRBJ2-1, with 13 bases matching TRBD2. The CDR3 runs 18 residues. Germline V gene data show CDR1 as PRHDT and CDR2 as FYEKMQ (reference sequence). V was pared by 1 base and J by 6 bases, with 9 bases of the junction left unmatched. The CDR3 DNA reads as TGTGCCAGCAGCTTAGTCAGGAGGGGACTAGCGGGATTCAATGAGCAGTTCTTC. This codes for CASSLVRRGLAGFNEQFF.

The J gene is TRBJ2-1, the V gene TRBV5-1; D might be TRBD2 (6 bases). CDR1 SGHRS and CDR2 YFSETQ come from the germline V gene. V was trimmed by 0 bases and J by 3 bases, leaving 13 bases between them. There are 16 residues in the CDR3. CDR3 bases: TGCGCCAGCAGCTTGGCCCCTAGCGCCGGCTACAATGAGCAGTTCTTC. This encodes CASSLAPSAGYNEQFF.

The chain is built from TRBV4-2 and TRBJ2-7; TRBD2 aligns across 10 bases. The J segment lost 0 bases and the V segment lost 2 bases, leaving 4 bases of the junction unmatched. The CDR3 runs 16 residues. Germline V gene lookup returns CDR1 LGHNA and CDR2 YNFKEQ. Written as DNA, the CDR3 is TGTGCCAGCAGCCAATCCACTAGCGGGGACTCCTACGAGCAGTACTTC. Amino acids: CASSQSTSGDSYEQYF.

The V gene is TRBV7-9, the J gene TRBJ1-1; 9 positions match TRBD1. V dropped 6 bases and J dropped 5; count of bases not matched to a gene: 7. There are 14 residues in the CDR3. Germline V gene lookup returns CDR1 SEHNR and CDR2 FQNEAQ (reference sequence). The CDR3, as DNA: TGTGCCAGCAGACCCCGGGACAGGGTTACTGAAGCTTTCTTT. Translating gives CASRPRDRVTEAFF.

The CDR3 sequence: CAVMTGWVYGYTF. The CDR3 bases are TGTGCCGTCATGACAGGGTGGGTCTATGGCTACACCTTC. V is TRBV28 and J is TRBJ1-2, with 7 bases matching TRBD1. The trim removed 11 bases at V and 4 bases at J, leaving 10 bases unmatched. This CDR3 region has 13 residues. Germline loops: CDR1 MDHEN, CDR2 SYDVKM.

With regard to this clone: An end of the junction differs from the germline gene, which may be a read error. The chain recombines TRBV11-2 with TRBJ1-1; D is perhaps TRBD1 (5 bases). The CDR3 length is 19 residues. Germline CDR1 SGHAT, CDR2 FQNNGV. The CDR3 DNA sequence: TGTGCCAGCAGCCTAGAAGCGGTTCGGTTTGAGGTGGGGACTCCTGAAGCTTTCTTT. Its protein is CASSLEAVRFEVGTPEAFF. The complete variable domain, with remaining parts taken from reference TRBV11-2 and TRBJ1-1, reads EAGVAQSPRYKIIEKRQSVAFWCNPISGHATLYWYQQILGQGPKLLIQFQNNGVVDDSQLPKDRFSAERLKGVDSTLKIQPAKLEDSAVYLCASSLEAVRFEVGTPEAFFGQGTRLTVV.

The chain links TRBV6-5 to TRBJ1-6; D is unclear. This CDR3 contains 14 residues. Trimming cost V 6 bases and J 7 bases, with 13 bases left between them. Germline CDR1 MNHEY, CDR2 SVGAGI. The DNA of the CDR3 is TGTGCCAGCAGGCCCCCCGGTTGGAATTCACCCCTCCACTTT. Amino acids: CASRPPGWNSPLHF.

V gene TRBV6-5 combines with J gene TRBJ1-3; the D gene is possibly TRBD1 (5 bases). The CDR3 totals 14 residues. V gave up 7 bases and J gave up 2 bases, with 12 bases separating them. CDR1 is MNHEY and CDR2 is SVGAGI in the germline V gene. CDR3 bases: TGTGCCAGCACCCCCCGGGGGGCTGGAAACACCATATATTTT. Translating gives CASTPRGAGNTIYF.